The present entry profiles one T cell receptor beta chain with its context. This CDR3 is 15 amino acids long. The V and J ends lost 3 bases and 3 bases, in that order; junction bases with no gene match: 5. Germline assignment: CDR1 SGHRS and CDR2 YFSETQ. Assay: immunoSEQ multiplex PCR; the TCRdb copy retains only in-frame clones and omits some. The data hold around 990,000 clones, with approximately 75% observed a single time. The data stem from a study of shared clonotypes between healthy human individuals. The specimen was memory CD4+ T cells from PBMCs. As to subset: CD45RA-negative fraction. This TCR was recovered from a man between 18 and 29 years old in good health. Some clones in this sample may be carry-over from other donors' samples. The gene calls are TRBV5-1 and TRBJ1-4, with TRBD1 identical over 7 bases. The CDR3 region is CASSSRQGANEKLFF. In DNA, the CDR3 is TGCGCCAGCAGCTCTCGACAGGGAGCTAATGAAAAACTGTTTTTT.